This is a list of T cell receptor beta chains from one sample in a study of cytomegalovirus exposure and HLA in healthy donors. Sequencing used immunoSEQ multiplex PCR; TCRdb keeps in-frame clones, though not all of them. The sample holds 200,000 to 250,000 clones, more than 85% seen once. The sequenced sample consisted of PBMCs. Source of these receptors: a woman between 18 and 29 years old in good health and CMV-seronegative. CDR3s include the opening cysteine and the closing phenylalanine or tryptophan. D genes are given only for firm matches. Only part of the rows carry a size: once, few, many, or a class if the clone is expanded.

>15|TRBV5-4|-|TRBJ2-7|-
CASSSLPLFSYEQYF
TGTGCCAGCAGCTCGCTCCCACTCTTCTCCTACGAGCAGTACTTC
>13|TRBV7-2|-|TRBJ2-7|-
CASSLAGIGEQYF
TGTGCCAGCAGCTTGGCAGGTATAGGCGAGCAGTACTTC
>14|TRBV7-9|-|TRBJ2-7|TRBD2
CASSPQGGSYEQYF
TGTGCCAGCAGCCCGCAGGGAGGGAGCTACGAGCAGTACTTC
>17|TRBV30|-|TRBJ2-3|TRBD2
CAWGAGTSGFSTDTQYF
TGTGCCTGGGGGGCCGGGACTAGCGGGTTCAGCACAGATACGCAGTATTTT
>14|TRBV14|few|TRBJ2-7|-
CASSQDSSRWEQYF
TGTGCCAGCAGCCAAGATTCTTCTAGATGGGAGCAGTACTTC
>16|TRBV28|few|TRBJ2-1|TRBD2
CASSGRAGGRYNEQFF
TGTGCCAGCAGCGGTCGAGCGGGAGGGCGTTACAATGAGCAGTTCTTC
>14|TRBV5-1|-|TRBJ2-1|-
CASSPYTSTNEQFF
TGCGCCAGCAGCCCCTATACTAGTACCAATGAGCAGTTCTTC
>13|TRBV29-1|once|TRBJ1-1|-
CSVEDSGGSEAFF
TGCAGCGTTGAAGATAGCGGGGGCTCTGAAGCTTTCTTT
>13|TRBV29-1|-|TRBJ2-7|-
CSVEDRGAPEQYF
TGCAGCGTTGAAGACAGGGGGGCCCCCGAGCAGTACTTC
>15|TRBV30|-|TRBJ2-7|-
CAWSPEGTRITWQYF
TGTGCCTGGAGCCCGGAAGGGACACGGATTACTTGGCAGTACTTC
>15|TRBV19|few|TRBJ2-5|TRBD1
CASSWTGSPMETQYF
TGTGCCAGTAGTTGGACAGGCAGCCCCATGGAGACCCAGTACTTC
>18|TRBV7-9|-|TRBJ2-2|TRBD1
CASSLMVAGTGVPGELFF
TGTGCCAGCAGCTTGATGGTTGCCGGGACAGGGGTCCCCGGGGAGCTGTTTTTT
>13|TRBV23-1|-|TRBJ2-5|-
CASTSGGKETQYF
TGCGCCAGTACTTCCGGGGGAAAAGAGACCCAGTACTTC
>17|TRBV11-3|-|TRBJ2-7|TRBD2
CASSLRLAGGFTYEQYF
TGTGCCAGCAGTCTCAGGCTAGCGGGAGGTTTTACCTACGAGCAGTACTTC
>16|TRBV7-9|-|TRBJ2-2|-
CASSQIYSGNTGELFF
TGTGCCAGCAGCCAGATCTATAGCGGGAACACCGGGGAGCTGTTTTTT
>20|TRBV4-3|-|TRBJ1-2|-
CASSQDLVLATTAPYYGYTF
TGCGCCAGCAGCCAAGATTTAGTACTGGCCACGACAGCTCCCTACTATGGCTACACCTTC
>11|TRBV19|-|TRBJ1-1|-
CATNTVAEAFF
TGTGCCACCAACACAGTGGCTGAAGCTTTCTTT
>16|TRBV4-3|-|TRBJ1-4|-
CASSQDHRAVREKLFF
TGCGCCAGCAGCCAGGACCACAGGGCGGTTCGCGAAAAACTGTTTTTT
>15|TRBV7-3|-|TRBJ2-1|TRBD2
CASSGGLAGGNEQFF
TGTGCCAGCAGCGGGGGGCTAGCGGGAGGGAATGAGCAGTTCTTC
>13|TRBV10-3|-|TRBJ1-4|-
CAVQRGEGEKLFF
TGTGCCGTCCAGCGGGGTGAGGGTGAAAAACTGTTTTTT
>13|TRBV5-1|-|TRBJ1-2|TRBD1
CASSPGGGGGYTF
TGCGCCAGCAGTCCAGGGGGAGGAGGTGGCTACACCTTC
>16|TRBV19|-|TRBJ2-1|TRBD1
CASSVYTGGSYNEQFF
TGTGCCAGTAGTGTCTACACAGGGGGGTCCTACAATGAGCAGTTCTTC
>16|TRBV4-1|-|TRBJ1-3|-
CASSDRTGFSGNTIYF
TGCGCCAGCAGCGACAGAACAGGATTCTCTGGAAACACCATATATTTT
>17|TRBV4-3|-|TRBJ1-4|-
CASSRITGSATNEKLFF
TGCGCCAGCAGCAGAATAACAGGATCCGCAACTAATGAAAAACTGTTTTTT
>14|TRBV7-2|-|TRBJ2-1|TRBD2
CASSFPPEGLVLFF
TGTGCCAGCAGCTTCCCTCCCGAGGGACTAGTTCTGTTCTTC
>15|TRBV10-3|-|TRBJ1-4|TRBD1
CAISDQGAVSEKLFF
TGTGCCATCAGTGATCAGGGGGCTGTTAGTGAAAAACTGTTTTTT
>15|TRBV11-3|-|TRBJ1-1|TRBD1
CASSLGQGANTEAFF
TGTGCCAGCAGCTTAGGACAGGGAGCAAACACTGAAGCTTTCTTT
>15|TRBV27|-|TRBJ1-5|TRBD1
CASREQGRSNQPQHF
TGTGCCAGCAGGGAACAGGGGAGGAGCAATCAGCCCCAGCATTTT
>12|TRBV2|once|TRBJ2-7|-
CASKWELNEQYF
TGTGCCAGCAAATGGGAGCTCAACGAGCAGTACTTC
>14|TRBV6-5|-|TRBJ1-2|-
CASSVAGGAYGYTF
TGTGCCAGCAGTGTCGCGGGGGGCGCGTATGGCTACACCTTC
>13|TRBV6-1|-|TRBJ1-5|-
CASRYRYNQPQHF
TGTGCCAGCAGGTACAGATACAATCAGCCCCAGCATTTT
>15|TRBV25-1|-|TRBJ2-5|TRBD2
CASSDGTSGRETQYF
TGTGCCAGCAGTGACGGGACTAGCGGGAGGGAGACCCAGTACTTC
>16|TRBV19|-|TRBJ1-5|TRBD1
CATAVQGGTFYQPQHF
TGTGCCACCGCGGTACAGGGGGGGACCTTTTATCAGCCCCAGCATTTT
>15|TRBV5-1|few|TRBJ1-4|TRBD1
CASSIERTGPEKLFF
TGCGCCAGCAGCATTGAAAGGACAGGGCCCGAAAAACTGTTTTTT
>17|TRBV19|-|TRBJ1-5|-
CASSIRGTQYSNQPQHF
TGTGCCAGTAGTATTAGGGGGACACAATATAGCAATCAGCCCCAGCATTTT
>14|TRBV10-3|-|TRBJ1-1|-
CAIRPTHGGTEAFF
TGTGCCATCAGACCAACACACGGGGGGACTGAAGCTTTCTTT
>15|TRBV5-1|once|TRBJ1-1|TRBD1
CASRGGQGEGKFSFF
TGCGCCAGCAGGGGGGGACAGGGGGAAGGGAAGTTCAGTTTCTTT
>13|TRBV27|once|TRBJ2-7|-
CASRRVSDYEQYF
TGTGCCAGCAGGAGGGTCTCCGACTACGAGCAGTACTTC
>16|TRBV4-2|-|TRBJ2-5|TRBD2
CASAPLAGGWGETQYF
TGTGCCAGCGCACCACTAGCGGGGGGATGGGGAGAGACCCAGTACTTC
>18|TRBV7-9|-|TRBJ2-6|TRBD2
CASSARLASFSGANVLTF
TGTGCCAGCAGCGCCAGACTAGCGTCCTTCTCTGGGGCCAACGTCCTGACTTTC
>14|TRBV7-9|-|TRBJ2-3|-
CASSLGLSTDTQYF
TGTGCCAGCAGCTTAGGGCTGTCGACAGATACGCAGTATTTT
>15|TRBV2|-|TRBJ1-1|TRBD1
CASSGGTGVNTEAFF
TGTGCCAGCAGTGGGGGGACAGGGGTGAACACTGAAGCTTTCTTT
>17|TRBV4-2|-|TRBJ2-7|TRBD2
CASSQDLPSGSLVEQYF
TGTGCCAGCAGCCAAGATCTTCCCAGCGGGAGCCTGGTCGAGCAGTACTTC
>14|TRBV27|once|TRBJ2-7|TRBD2
CASSIGLAGYEQYF
TGTGCCAGCAGTATTGGACTAGCGGGGTACGAGCAGTACTTC
>14|TRBV6-6|-|TRBJ2-2|TRBD2
CASSPSGITGELFF
TGTGCCAGCAGCCCGAGCGGGATCACCGGGGAGCTGTTTTTT
>15|TRBV4-3|-|TRBJ1-2|TRBD1
CASSQTGQGNYGYTF
TGCGCCAGCAGCCAAACGGGACAGGGGAACTATGGCTACACCTTC